The clone carrying this TCR beta chain came up a few times. The antigen is unknown. This sample stems from a study of OX40 agonist ivuxolimab in advanced cancers. Overall study context: Treatment received earlier with anti-PD-1, anti-PD-L1 or anti-CTLA-4 agents was allowed, and 40% had some. Partial responses were achieved by three patients, of whom one had hepatocellular carcinoma and two had cutaneous melanoma.

The table came from immunoSEQ multiplex PCR; TCRdb's copy has only in-frame clones and leaves some out. The sample records fewer than 70,000 clones, more than 85% being singletons. Study-wide points: Relative to CD4+ cells, CD8+ T cells on average had more expanded clones.

The sequence was collected from an adult with an advanced solid tumor such as melanoma, head and neck, liver or kidney cancer. The specimen was CD4+ or CD8+ T cells sorted from blood, collected in a trial of the OX40 agonist ivuxolimab.

The CDR3 is CASSIAGEEDTQYF. The CDR3 DNA follows: TGTGCCAGTAGTATAGCGGGAGAAGAAGATACGCAGTATTTT. The chain is built from TRBV19 and TRBJ2-3; D is perhaps TRBD2 (6 bases). This CDR3 contains 14 residues. Per germline, CDR1 LNHDA and CDR2 SQIVND (reference sequence). The V and J ends lost 1 base and 5 bases respectively, with 10 bases between them.